The rows below give T cell receptor beta chains drawn from one sample of a study of beta chain features in type 1 diabetes. Profiled with immunoSEQ multiplex PCR; TCRdb holds only in-frame clones, not every one. The repertoire holds approximately 250,000 clones, roughly 15% seen once, with around 0.026% in the top ten. The specimen was naive CD4+ T cells from blood. The receptors originated from a woman in her thirties or forties in good health. Each CDR3 is given with its conserved first and last residue. The D gene is left open where the match is weak. Clone size is stated in some rows and not others, as once, few, many or a class when expanded.

d_gene: -
j_gene: TRBJ1-2
abundance: few
v_gene: TRBV5-1
CDR3nt: TGCGCCAGCAGTCGGGGGGCCCCCTCTAACTATGGCTACACCTTC
CDR3aa: CASSRGAPSNYGYTF

d_gene: -
j_gene: TRBJ2-2
abundance: few
v_gene: TRBV18
CDR3nt: TGTGCCAGCTCAGAGCGAACCGGGGAGCTGTTTTTT
CDR3aa: CASSERTGELFF

d_gene: -
j_gene: TRBJ2-3
abundance: -
v_gene: TRBV9
CDR3nt: TGTGCCAGCAGCACCAGAGGGTCCCAAGGGACAGATACGCAGTATTTT
CDR3aa: CASSTRGSQGTDTQYF

d_gene: -
j_gene: TRBJ1-2
abundance: -
v_gene: TRBV5-1
CDR3nt: TGCGCCAGCAGCTTGGAGGGCAGGGAAAACTATGGCTACACCTTC
CDR3aa: CASSLEGRENYGYTF

d_gene: -
j_gene: TRBJ2-5
abundance: -
v_gene: TRBV4-2
CDR3nt: TGTGCCAGCAGCGGGACTGCAAAGAAAGAGACCCAGTACTTC
CDR3aa: CASSGTAKKETQYF

d_gene: -
j_gene: TRBJ2-2
abundance: few
v_gene: TRBV7-2
CDR3nt: TGTGCCAGCAGCTCCACAGGGTTCGACACCGGGGAGCTGTTTTTT
CDR3aa: CASSSTGFDTGELFF

d_gene: -
j_gene: TRBJ2-7
abundance: few
v_gene: TRBV25-1
CDR3nt: TGTGCCAGCAGTGAAATAGGTGTGGGCCACGAGCAGTACTTC
CDR3aa: CASSEIGVGHEQYF

d_gene: TRBD2
j_gene: TRBJ2-3
abundance: few
v_gene: TRBV6-4
CDR3nt: TGTGCCAGCAGTGATGTCATCACAGGTCACGGCGGGAGGGATACGCAGTATTTT
CDR3aa: CASSDVITGHGGRDTQYF

d_gene: -
j_gene: TRBJ1-3
abundance: few
v_gene: TRBV18
CDR3nt: TGTGCCAGCTCACCATCCGGGGCTGGAAACACCATATATTTT
CDR3aa: CASSPSGAGNTIYF

d_gene: -
j_gene: TRBJ2-2
abundance: -
v_gene: TRBV6-5
CDR3nt: TGTGCCAGCAGTATTGCAGCGGTGGGCGGGGAGCTGTTTTTT
CDR3aa: CASSIAAVGGELFF

d_gene: -
j_gene: TRBJ1-1
abundance: few
v_gene: TRBV5-1
CDR3nt: TGCGCCAGCAGCTTTCAGGGGAACACTGAAGCTTTCTTT
CDR3aa: CASSFQGNTEAFF

d_gene: -
j_gene: TRBJ2-7
abundance: -
v_gene: TRBV2
CDR3nt: TGTGCCAGCAGGAAGGGGGTCGACTACGAGCAGTACTTC
CDR3aa: CASRKGVDYEQYF

d_gene: TRBD1
j_gene: TRBJ1-2
abundance: once
v_gene: TRBV6-1
CDR3nt: TGTGCCAGCAGTGTGGGGACAGGGGGCGCGGCTGGCTACACCTTC
CDR3aa: CASSVGTGGAAGYTF

d_gene: TRBD2
j_gene: TRBJ2-3
abundance: -
v_gene: TRBV5-1
CDR3nt: TGCGCCAGCAGTTTGGGACTAGCGGGGCCAGGAGATACGCAGTATTTT
CDR3aa: CASSLGLAGPGDTQYF

d_gene: TRBD1
j_gene: TRBJ1-1
abundance: -
v_gene: TRBV5-5
CDR3nt: TGTGCCAGCAGCTCACAGGGGGAAACTGAAGCTTTCTTT
CDR3aa: CASSSQGETEAFF

d_gene: -
j_gene: TRBJ2-7
abundance: -
v_gene: TRBV5-1
CDR3nt: TGCGCCAGCAGCTCGCTAGACAGGGAGCAGTACTTC
CDR3aa: CASSSLDREQYF

d_gene: -
j_gene: TRBJ2-3
abundance: few
v_gene: TRBV20-1
CDR3nt: TGCAGTGCTAGGGTCGCGCGGGGGCAGTATTTT
CDR3aa: CSARVARGQYF

d_gene: -
j_gene: TRBJ2-2
abundance: -
v_gene: TRBV9
CDR3nt: TGTGCCAGCAGCGAGACAGGGAGGCCCGGGGAGCTGTTTTTT
CDR3aa: CASSETGRPGELFF

d_gene: -
j_gene: TRBJ1-2
abundance: -
v_gene: TRBV6-5
CDR3nt: TGTGCCAGCAGGGGTCAAATCAGGGTTTCCTATGGCTACACCTTC
CDR3aa: CASRGQIRVSYGYTF

d_gene: TRBD1
j_gene: TRBJ1-5
abundance: -
v_gene: TRBV7-9
CDR3nt: TGTGCCAGCAGCTTAGCGGGGGACAGCATGGGCTCCCTTCATTTT
CDR3aa: CASSLAGDSMGSLHF

d_gene: TRBD1
j_gene: TRBJ1-1
abundance: few
v_gene: TRBV9
CDR3nt: TGTGCCAGCAGCCCCCCTCTAAGGGGGCGCGGCACTGAAGCTTTCTTT
CDR3aa: CASSPPLRGRGTEAFF

d_gene: -
j_gene: TRBJ1-1
abundance: -
v_gene: TRBV11-2
CDR3nt: TGTGCCAGCAGCCGAGCTGGCGGCAGCTCTAACACTGAAGCTTTCTTT
CDR3aa: CASSRAGGSSNTEAFF

d_gene: TRBD2
j_gene: TRBJ2-1
abundance: -
v_gene: TRBV7-2
CDR3nt: TGTGCCAGCAGCTCGCCGGGGGGGACTAGCATCGGTGAGCAGTTCTTC
CDR3aa: CASSSPGGTSIGEQFF

d_gene: -
j_gene: TRBJ1-4
abundance: -
v_gene: TRBV15
CDR3nt: TGTGCCACCAGCAGAGGCACGGCCGGGGGTAGTGAAAAACTGTTTTTT
CDR3aa: CATSRGTAGGSEKLFF

d_gene: TRBD2
j_gene: TRBJ2-1
abundance: few
v_gene: TRBV5-1
CDR3nt: TGCGCCAGCAGAGCGACTAGCGGCAATGAGCAGTTCTTC
CDR3aa: CASRATSGNEQFF

d_gene: -
j_gene: TRBJ2-7
abundance: -
v_gene: TRBV27
CDR3nt: TGTGCCAGCAGTTTATTAGCTAGCTCCTACGAGCAGTACTTC
CDR3aa: CASSLLASSYEQYF

d_gene: TRBD1
j_gene: TRBJ2-1
abundance: few
v_gene: TRBV7-9
CDR3nt: TGTGCCAGCACCACTTCCATACAGGGGGTCTACAATGAGCAGTTCTTC
CDR3aa: CASTTSIQGVYNEQFF

d_gene: TRBD2
j_gene: TRBJ2-1
abundance: -
v_gene: TRBV7-2
CDR3nt: TGTGCCAGCAGCTTGCGGGGACTAGCGGGACTTAGCTCCTACAATGAGCAGTTCTTC
CDR3aa: CASSLRGLAGLSSYNEQFF

d_gene: TRBD2
j_gene: TRBJ2-7
abundance: -
v_gene: TRBV6-5
CDR3nt: TGTGCCAGCAGTCTGAGCGCGGGGGAAACCTACGAGCAGTACTTC
CDR3aa: CASSLSAGETYEQYF

d_gene: -
j_gene: TRBJ1-2
abundance: -
v_gene: TRBV7-2
CDR3nt: TGTGCCAGCAGCTTAGTGCCAGGGCTGGACTATGGCTACACCTTC
CDR3aa: CASSLVPGLDYGYTF

d_gene: -
j_gene: TRBJ2-1
abundance: -
v_gene: TRBV19
CDR3nt: TGTGCCAGTAGTGTACTTGTTATTCAGGGCGGTGAGCAGTTCTTC
CDR3aa: CASSVLVIQGGEQFF

d_gene: -
j_gene: TRBJ2-1
abundance: -
v_gene: TRBV7-9
CDR3nt: TGTGCCAGCACACCATCCCTGCAAAGTCTAAGCTCCTACAATGAGCAGTTCTTC
CDR3aa: CASTPSLQSLSSYNEQFF

d_gene: -
j_gene: TRBJ1-1
abundance: few
v_gene: TRBV5-1
CDR3nt: TGCGCCAGCAGCTCAACGGGAATGAACACTGAAGCTTTCTTT
CDR3aa: CASSSTGMNTEAFF

d_gene: TRBD1
j_gene: TRBJ2-1
abundance: many
v_gene: TRBV23-1
CDR3nt: TGCGCCAGCAGTCAGGGACAGAATGAGCAGTTCTTC
CDR3aa: CASSQGQNEQFF

d_gene: -
j_gene: TRBJ1-1
abundance: -
v_gene: TRBV29-1
CDR3nt: TGCAGCGCCGGTAGCGGGAACACTGAAGCTTTCTTT
CDR3aa: CSAGSGNTEAFF

d_gene: -
j_gene: TRBJ1-1
abundance: few
v_gene: TRBV5-4
CDR3nt: TGTGCCAGCAGCCAACCTACAGAGGAAGCTTTCTTT
CDR3aa: CASSQPTEEAFF

d_gene: -
j_gene: TRBJ2-1
abundance: few
v_gene: TRBV7-9
CDR3nt: TGTGCCAGCAGCTTGGACATTCTTTACAATGAGCAGTTCTTC
CDR3aa: CASSLDILYNEQFF